These T cell receptor beta chains were read from a single sample in a study of blood T cell repertoires in COVID-19. The data were produced by immunoSEQ multiplex PCR, yet TCRdb's version contains in-frame clones alone and is incomplete. The repertoire consists of 33,000 or so clones, with less than 95% occurring once and the leading ten covering approximately 1%. Sequenced sample: peripheral blood. The receptors were gathered from a man aged 65 to 85 with active or convalescent COVID-19. Each CDR3 is given with its conserved first and last residue. D genes are given only for firm matches. Not every row has a clone size; where given, it reads once, few, many or a size class.

J: TRBJ2-5
V: TRBV11-2
D: TRBD2
size: -
CDR3: CASSLGKGLAGQETQYF
DNA: TGTGCCAGCAGCTTAGGCAAGGGGCTAGCGGGCCAAGAGACCCAGTACTTC

J: TRBJ1-2
V: TRBV28
D: TRBD1
size: once
CDR3: CASTISGTGGGYTF
DNA: TGTGCCAGCACTATCTCCGGGACAGGGGGCGGCTACACCTTC

J: TRBJ2-7
V: TRBV2
D: -
size: -
CDR3: CASGKAGPYEQYF
DNA: TGTGCCAGCGGGAAGGCAGGGCCCTACGAGCAGTACTTC

J: TRBJ1-5
V: TRBV6-5
D: -
size: -
CDR3: CASRPVQGFQPQHF
DNA: TGTGCCAGCAGACCTGTCCAGGGGTTTCAGCCCCAGCATTTT

J: TRBJ1-2
V: TRBV27
D: TRBD1
size: -
CDR3: CASSPWDREGYGYTF
DNA: TGTGCCAGCAGTCCGTGGGACAGGGAGGGCTATGGCTACACCTTC

J: TRBJ2-3
V: TRBV5-1
D: -
size: -
CDR3: CASSFRGREDTQYF
DNA: TGCGCCAGCAGCTTCCGGGGGAGAGAAGATACGCAGTATTTT

J: TRBJ1-6
V: TRBV11-2
D: TRBD1
size: once
CDR3: CASSWTGAIDSPLHF
DNA: TGTGCCAGCAGCTGGACAGGGGCTATAGATTCACCCCTCCACTTT

J: TRBJ1-1
V: TRBV18
D: -
size: -
CDR3: CASSRGGGEAFF
DNA: TGTGCCAGCTCACGGGGGGGAGGTGAAGCTTTCTTT

J: TRBJ1-5
V: TRBV28
D: -
size: few
CDR3: CASSLLGLQRSNQPQHF
DNA: TGTGCCAGCAGTTTATTGGGTTTGCAGAGGAGCAATCAGCCCCAGCATTTT

J: TRBJ2-7
V: TRBV27
D: -
size: -
CDR3: CASSSYGIHYEQYF
DNA: TGTGCCAGCAGTTCATACGGTATTCACTACGAGCAGTACTTC

J: TRBJ2-5
V: TRBV5-6
D: TRBD2
size: -
CDR3: CASSFLAAYQETQYF
DNA: TGTGCCAGCAGCTTCCTAGCGGCGTACCAAGAGACCCAGTACTTC

J: TRBJ2-3
V: TRBV4-1
D: TRBD2
size: -
CDR3: CASSQPWTSGRAYGTDTQYF
DNA: TGCGCCAGCAGCCAACCCTGGACTAGCGGGAGGGCCTATGGCACAGATACGCAGTATTTT

J: TRBJ2-2
V: TRBV27
D: -
size: -
CDR3: CASSLTGPNTGELFF
DNA: TGTGCCAGCTCCCTGACAGGACCGAACACCGGGGAGCTGTTTTTT

J: TRBJ1-1
V: TRBV18
D: -
size: once
CDR3: CASSPTGPPEAFF
DNA: TGTGCCAGCTCACCGACAGGTCCTCCTGAAGCTTTCTTT

J: TRBJ2-6
V: TRBV5-1
D: -
size: -
CDR3: CASSFTVSGANVLTF
DNA: TGCGCCAGCAGCTTCACGGTCTCTGGGGCCAACGTCCTGACTTTC

J: TRBJ1-2
V: TRBV7-9
D: -
size: -
CDR3: CASNPGRAEGYGYTF
DNA: TGTGCCAGCAACCCGGGTAGAGCTGAGGGCTATGGCTACACCTTC

J: TRBJ1-2
V: TRBV9
D: TRBD1
size: -
CDR3: CASSAQGARGNYGYTF
DNA: TGTGCCAGCAGCGCACAGGGGGCGCGCGGAAACTATGGCTACACCTTC

J: TRBJ1-2
V: TRBV2
D: TRBD1
size: once
CDR3: CASGQGGGYTF
DNA: TGTGCCAGCGGACAGGGAGGTGGCTACACCTTC

J: TRBJ1-1
V: TRBV5-1
D: -
size: once
CDR3: CASTDIYTEAFF
DNA: TGCGCCAGCACGGACATCTACACTGAAGCTTTCTTT

J: TRBJ1-2
V: TRBV2
D: TRBD1
size: -
CDR3: CASSFLGQGSYGYTF
DNA: TGTGCCAGCAGTTTCCTTGGACAGGGAAGTTATGGCTACACCTTC

J: TRBJ2-7
V: TRBV24-1
D: -
size: -
CDR3: CATSVRYEQYF
DNA: TGTGCCACCAGTGTCCGCTACGAGCAGTACTTC

J: TRBJ2-7
V: TRBV4-2
D: -
size: -
CDR3: CASSQGQTYEQYF
DNA: TGTGCCAGCAGCCAGGGACAAACCTACGAGCAGTACTTC

J: TRBJ2-7
V: TRBV9
D: -
size: -
CDR3: CASSVNPVPYEQYF
DNA: TGTGCCAGCAGCGTTAATCCAGTTCCCTACGAGCAGTACTTC

J: TRBJ1-1
V: TRBV5-5
D: -
size: -
CDR3: CASSLEGGTEAFF
DNA: TGTGCCAGCAGCTTGGAAGGGGGCACTGAAGCTTTCTTT

J: TRBJ1-1
V: TRBV19
D: -
size: -
CDR3: CASSIGGRGTEAFF
DNA: TGTGCCAGTAGTATAGGAGGGAGAGGCACTGAAGCTTTCTTT

J: TRBJ1-1
V: TRBV28
D: -
size: -
CDR3: CASSRTGFGEAFF
DNA: TGTGCCAGCAGTCGTACAGGGTTCGGTGAAGCTTTCTTT

J: TRBJ2-3
V: TRBV5-1
D: TRBD1
size: -
CDR3: CASSVGQGTDTQYF
DNA: TGCGCCAGCAGCGTCGGACAGGGTACAGATACGCAGTATTTT

J: TRBJ2-7
V: TRBV19
D: -
size: -
CDR3: CASSPAAASRRDEQYF
DNA: TGTGCCAGTAGTCCTGCCGCGGCTAGCCGGAGGGACGAGCAGTACTTC

J: TRBJ1-2
V: TRBV5-1
D: -
size: -
CDR3: CASSATGDVRSYTF
DNA: TGCGCCAGCAGCGCGACCGGAGATGTGAGAAGCTACACCTTC

J: TRBJ1-4
V: TRBV6-1
D: -
size: -
CDR3: CASSSTDLNEKLFF
DNA: TGTGCCAGCAGTTCCACGGACTTAAATGAAAAACTGTTTTTT

J: TRBJ1-1
V: TRBV6-5
D: -
size: once
CDR3: CASSYRAGSTEAFF
DNA: TGTGCCAGCAGTTACAGGGCGGGGAGCACTGAAGCTTTCTTT

J: TRBJ1-2
V: TRBV4-2
D: TRBD1
size: -
CDR3: CASSHRDSLYGYTF
DNA: TGTGCCAGCAGCCACCGGGACAGTCTTTATGGCTACACCTTC

J: TRBJ1-5
V: TRBV7-6
D: TRBD1
size: -
CDR3: CASSLEQGASRPQHF
DNA: TGTGCCAGCAGCTTAGAACAGGGGGCCTCGAGGCCCCAGCATTTT

J: TRBJ2-7
V: TRBV29-1
D: -
size: -
CDR3: CSVARTVSYEQYF
DNA: TGCAGCGTTGCCCGGACAGTATCCTACGAGCAGTACTTC

J: TRBJ1-6
V: TRBV6-5
D: -
size: -
CDR3: CASRLVSVDSPLHF
DNA: TGTGCCAGCAGGCTAGTTTCGGTCGACTCACCCCTCCACTTT

J: TRBJ1-2
V: TRBV29-1
D: -
size: -
CDR3: CSVETEVGRGYTF
DNA: TGCAGCGTTGAAACTGAGGTCGGAAGGGGCTACACCTTC

J: TRBJ1-2
V: TRBV7-8
D: -
size: -
CDR3: CASSLAENYGYTF
DNA: TGTGCCAGCAGCTTAGCGGAGAACTATGGCTACACCTTC

J: TRBJ1-4
V: TRBV24-1
D: TRBD1
size: -
CDR3: CATSDSFGQGFEKLFF
DNA: TGTGCCACCAGTGATTCTTTCGGACAGGGATTTGAAAAACTGTTTTTT